These 5 T cell receptor beta chains were all obtained from the same sample, sequenced in a study of breast tumors, draining lymph nodes, adjacent tissues. Breast cancer patients provided tissue from their axillary draining lymph nodes. Each CDR3 protein gets one entry after TCRdb re-called the multiplex PCR reads with MiXCR. This table holds over 250,000 distinct CDR3 sequences, 30% found once. The sequencing input was axillary lymph node tissue. Every receptor here comes from a female donor with breast cancer. Some clones in this sample may be carry-over from other donors' samples.

This clonotype was observed at least ten times. CDR3 protein: CASSVTVNYGYTF. CDR3 coding DNA: TGTGCCAGTAGTGTTACAGTTAACTATGGCTACACCTTC. The chain uses TRBV19 and TRBJ1-2, with unresolved D. The germline gives CDR1 LNHDA, CDR2 SQIVND (reference sequence). This CDR3 spans 13 amino acids. The ends were cut back, 5 bases at V and 1 base at J, with 8 bases in the middle.

This clonotype occurred a few times. CDR3 nucleotide sequence: TGTGCCAGCAGCCAAGATCGGGTAGTTTCCCCAGATACGCAGTATTTT. This codes for CASSQDRVVSPDTQYF. V is TRBV3-1 and J is TRBJ2-3; no clear D. The CDR3 consists of 16 residues. Trimming shortened V by 0 bases and J by 4 bases, and 14 bases separated the two germline ends. CDR1 is LGHDT and CDR2 is YNNKEL in the germline V gene (reference sequence).

Many counts were recorded for this clonotype. The chain combines TRBV5-4 with TRBJ1-2; D is perhaps TRBD1 (6 bases). CDR3 length: 12 amino acids. Germline assignment: CDR1 SGHNT and CDR2 YYREEE (reference sequence). The V gene lost 6 bases and the J gene lost 6 bases, with 12 bases spanning the gap. In DNA, the CDR3 is TGTGCCAGCACGTGGCACAGGGATGGCTACACCTTC. This sequence encodes CASTWHRDGYTF.

This clonotype was detected ten times or more. The chain joins TRBV29-1 to TRBJ2-3; 11 nucleotides match TRBD2. Germline V gene sequence: CDR1 SQVTM, CDR2 ANQGSEA. V lost 7 bases, J lost 6 bases, and 6 bases stayed unmatched. The CDR3 runs to 13 residues. CDR3 in DNA: TGCAGCGCGACTAGCGGGAAGGAGGATACGCAGTATTTT. This encodes CSATSGKEDTQYF.

This clonotype was detected only a few times. The DNA of the CDR3 is TGTGCCAGCCGCCCCGGGACAGGGAACAATCAGCCCCAGCATTTT. The encoded protein is CASRPGTGNNQPQHF. The V gene is TRBV4-2, the J gene TRBJ1-5; 9 bases agree with TRBD1. V gave up 8 bases and J gave up 3 bases; unmatched junction bases: 8. CDR1 and CDR2 from the germline V gene are LGHNA and YNFKEQ. The CDR3 consists of 15 residues.